What follows describes a single TCR beta chain. Its target is not known. Expansion with viral peptide pools was applied to antigen-specific CD4+ T cells by the ViraFEST assay prior to sequencing. Subsequent to a culture period of more than 8 days, CD4+ T cells were isolated. Nobody among the vaccine recipients had prior SARS-CoV-2 infection (nucleocapsid antibodies were negative). Peptides at about 10 ug/ml and IL-2 at 10 IU/ml were added to two million PBMC per well. It was on days 3 and 7 that half the medium was replaced with IL-2 medium. These data are taken from a study of vaccination effects on CD4 cells after COVID-19. Across the whole study: Participants were given two doses of BNT162b2 or mRNA-1273 vaccine. General study points: The study found that only 1 of 255 vaccine-induced clones from healthy vaccinees cross-reacted with common cold coronaviruses.

Method: immunoSEQ multiplex PCR; TCRdb's copy keeps in-frame clones and lacks some. The data contain about 68,000 clones, about 80% of them singletons. CDR1 and CDR2 from the germline V gene are MNHNY and SVGAGI (reference sequence). Deletions cut 3 bases from V and 6 bases from J, with 9 bases between. There are 12 residues in the CDR3. The gene calls are TRBV6-6 and TRBJ2-7, with no clear D. This TCR was sampled from a human donor who received a COVID-19 vaccine. Specimen: CD4+ T cells from PBMCs cultured with SARS-CoV-2 spike peptides, collected before COVID-19 vaccination. CDR3 sequence (DNA): TGTGCCAGCAGTTATCTTCGGACCGAGCAGTACGTC. Protein sequence: CASSYLRTEQYV.